The rows below give T cell receptor beta chains drawn from one sample of a study of cytotoxic CD8 clonotypes in ibrutinib-treated CLL. This table comes from immunoSEQ multiplex PCR, and its TCRdb copy is limited to in-frame clones, with some not included. In the table there are around 20,000 clones, approximately 84% of which are singletons. This sample comprised PBMCs, obtained before ibrutinib treatment. These receptors were obtained from a human donor with chronic lymphocytic leukemia. Both conserved end residues are part of each CDR3. A D gene is named only where the DNA matches it firmly. Size is stated for part of the rows, as once, few or many counts, or as a class when the clone is expanded.

clone_size	cdr3_length	d_call	v_call	j_call	cdr3_nt	cdr3_aa
NA	17	NA	TRBV7-3	TRBJ2-3	TGTGCCAGCAGCATAACCCGTGGGATTCGGGGGACAGATACGCAGTATTTT	CASSITRGIRGTDTQYF
NA	18	TRBD2	TRBV15	TRBJ2-5	TGTGCCACCAGCAGCACACGGGGTCTAGCGGGGGGGCGTGAGACCCAGTACTTC	CATSSTRGLAGGRETQYF
few	15	TRBD1	TRBV6-5	TRBJ2-3	TGTGCCAGAATGCCCGGGACAGGGACTTCATATACGCAGTATTTT	CARMPGTGTSYTQYF
medium-sized	14	NA	TRBV4-3	TRBJ1-1	TGCGCCAGCAGCCAAGATCCAGGGCTTATTGAAGCTTTCTTT	CASSQDPGLIEAFF
NA	12	NA	TRBV7-9	TRBJ2-7	TGTGCCAGCAGCCCCGGGACCTTCGAGCAGTACTTC	CASSPGTFEQYF
NA	12	NA	TRBV4-3	TRBJ1-2	TGCGCCAGCAGCCGAGGGGGGTTTGGCTACACCTTC	CASSRGGFGYTF
NA	14	TRBD1	TRBV5-4	TRBJ1-6	TGTGCCAGCAGAAGACAGGGCTTTAATTCACCCCTCCACTTT	CASRRQGFNSPLHF
few	15	TRBD1	TRBV4-3	TRBJ2-7	TGCGCCAGCAGCCGTAGGACAGGGGGCACCTACGAGCAGTACTTC	CASSRRTGGTYEQYF
NA	14	NA	TRBV18	TRBJ1-1	TGTGCCAGCTCACCAACTGGTGAGGGCACTGAAGCTTTCTTT	CASSPTGEGTEAFF
NA	13	NA	TRBV18	TRBJ2-5	TGTGCCAGCTCACGGGGGGCTAGGGAGACCCAGTACTTC	CASSRGARETQYF
NA	15	NA	TRBV11-3	TRBJ2-1	TGTGCCAGCAGCCCGCCGGCATCGGGCTACAATGAGCAGTTCTTC	CASSPPASGYNEQFF
few	14	NA	TRBV4-1	TRBJ1-2	TGCGCCAGCAGCCAAGTGCTGGACATCCTGTCACACACCTTC	CASSQVLDILSHTF
few	12	TRBD1	TRBV7-6	TRBJ1-1	TGTGCCAGCAGCAAGGGGGCAGATGAAGCTTTCTTT	CASSKGADEAFF
NA	14	TRBD1	TRBV18	TRBJ1-5	TGTGCCAGCTCACCAACAGGGGGCGGTCAGCCCCAGCATTTT	CASSPTGGGQPQHF
NA	16	NA	TRBV7-8	TRBJ1-3	TGTGCCAGCAGCTTACTAGACTGGCCCTCTGGAAACACCATATATTTT	CASSLLDWPSGNTIYF
NA	13	NA	TRBV6-1	TRBJ1-4	TGTGCCAGCATCCGACAGGTTAATGAAAAACTGTTTTTT	CASIRQVNEKLFF
NA	15	NA	TRBV9	TRBJ1-1	TGTGCCAGCAGCCCTAGACAGGCCCTGAACACTGAAGCTTTCTTT	CASSPRQALNTEAFF
NA	15	TRBD2	TRBV7-9	TRBJ2-1	TGTGCCAGCAGAAGACGGGGGGGCTCCTACAATGAGCAGTTCTTC	CASRRRGGSYNEQFF
NA	14	NA	TRBV25-1	TRBJ1-4	TGTGCCAGCAGTGTGGGGGGCTTCAATGAAAAACTGTTTTTT	CASSVGGFNEKLFF
NA	17	TRBD2	TRBV18	TRBJ2-1	TGTGCCAGCTCACCATACGGTAGCGGGGCTTCTTACAATGAGCAGTTCTTC	CASSPYGSGASYNEQFF
NA	14	TRBD1	TRBV6-5	TRBJ1-4	TGTGCCAGCAGCCGGGACAGGGGGAATGAAAAACTGTTTTTT	CASSRDRGNEKLFF
few	14	TRBD2	TRBV5-4	TRBJ2-2	TGTGCCAGCAGGAATCTAGCGGGGGCCGGGGAGCTGTTTTTT	CASRNLAGAGELFF
few	13	NA	TRBV10-1	TRBJ1-1	TGCGCCAGCAGAGCTTTCACTGGCACTGAAGCTTTCTTT	CASRAFTGTEAFF
NA	14	NA	TRBV5-1	TRBJ1-2	TGCGCCAGCAGCCCGGGAGAGTCATCCTATGGCTACACCTTC	CASSPGESSYGYTF
NA	15	NA	TRBV6-6	TRBJ2-6	TGTGCCAGCAGTCAGGCGCGCTCTGGGGCCAACGTCCTGACTTTC	CASSQARSGANVLTF
NA	11	NA	TRBV30	TRBJ2-3	TGTGCCTGGAGTCGCTCCGATACGCAGTATTTT	CAWSRSDTQYF
NA	21	TRBD2	TRBV30	TRBJ2-5	TGTGCCTGGAGTTTATTAGGAGGTGGGACTAGCGGGAGAAAGAAGGAAGGGACCCAGTACTTC	CAWSLLGGGTSGRKKEGTQYF
NA	14	NA	TRBV5-1	TRBJ2-7	TGCGCCAGCAGCTTGGAAGGGTGGACAAACGAGCAGTACTTC	CASSLEGWTNEQYF
NA	13	NA	TRBV18	TRBJ1-1	TGTGCCAGCTCACCAGGAGGAAACACTGAAGCTTTCTTT	CASSPGGNTEAFF
NA	11	NA	TRBV20-1	TRBJ2-5	TGCAGTGCTAGACCCCAGGAGACCCAGTACTTC	CSARPQETQYF
NA	15	NA	TRBV11-2	TRBJ2-5	TGTGCCAGCAGCTCCCGCCTGGGCGCTCAAGAGACCCAGTACTTC	CASSSRLGAQETQYF
NA	14	NA	TRBV5-8	TRBJ2-4	TGTGCCAGCAGCTTCGACCAAGCCAAAAACATTCAGTACTTC	CASSFDQAKNIQYF
NA	17	TRBD2	TRBV5-8	TRBJ2-1	TGTGCCAGCAGCTTAGATAGCCAGCGGGGGGCCTACAATGAGCAGTTCTTC	CASSLDSQRGAYNEQFF
NA	14	TRBD1	TRBV28	TRBJ2-5	TGTGCCAGCAGCAGGGACAGGGTGGGGGAGACCCAGTACTTC	CASSRDRVGETQYF
NA	18	NA	TRBV7-8	TRBJ1-2	TGTGCCAGCAGCTCCCGGTTGGTGGGGGGGTCCCCCGGCTATGGCTACACCTTC	CASSSRLVGGSPGYGYTF
few	14	NA	TRBV7-9	TRBJ1-5	TGTGCCAGCAGCTTAGAGGGGTCCAATCAGCCCCAGCATTTT	CASSLEGSNQPQHF
NA	17	TRBD1	TRBV19	TRBJ2-7	TGTGCCAGTAGTATGGGCGGACAGGGCCCAAGCTCCTACGAGCAGTACTTC	CASSMGGQGPSSYEQYF
once	16	TRBD1	TRBV25-1	TRBJ1-1	TGTGCCAGCAGTGAAGCAGGGGGCGCAGGGAACACTGAAGCTTTCTTT	CASSEAGGAGNTEAFF
NA	11	NA	TRBV30	TRBJ2-7	TGTGCCTGCGCCAGGGCCTACGAGCAGTACTTC	CACARAYEQYF
NA	15	NA	TRBV7-2	TRBJ2-2	TGTGCCAGCAGGGGCGGGAGCAGGGGCACCGGGGAGCTGTTTTTT	CASRGGSRGTGELFF
NA	15	NA	TRBV6-5	TRBJ1-1	TGTGCCAGCAGTTCTCCGGGACGGATGAACACTGAAGCTTTCTTT	CASSSPGRMNTEAFF
NA	14	NA	TRBV11-2	TRBJ1-2	TGTGCCAGCAGCTTAGCCGGCAGGGGTGGGGGCTACACCTTC	CASSLAGRGGGYTF
NA	11	NA	TRBV5-8	TRBJ2-1	TGTGCCAGCAGCGTGACAGGAGAGCAGTTCTTC	CASSVTGEQFF